This note documents a single T cell receptor beta chain sequence. Antigen unknown. This sample is drawn from a study of T cell responses to AZD1222 COVID-19 vaccine. Study-wide results and caveats: Repertoires in all cases were sampled only once the peak T cell response had passed.

Trimming took off 3 bases at V and 1 base at J, with 7 bases between the two ends. Per germline, CDR1 MDHEN and CDR2 SYDVKM. The CDR3 consists of 14 residues. Sequenced by immunoSEQ multiplex PCR; TCRdb stores in-frame clones only, minus some. The repertoire holds around 150,000 clones, around 90% seen once, with roughly 4.7% in the top ten. The source is an adult in good health. V usage is TRBV28 and J usage is TRBJ1-5; D call uncertain. The sequencing used peripheral blood, collected on day 0 of AZD1222 vaccination. CDR3 nucleotide sequence: TGTGCCAGCAGTTTGGTCGGGAGCAATCAGCCCCAGCATTTT. Amino acid sequence: CASSLVGSNQPQHF.